The clone carrying this TCR beta chain was seen a single time. This sample is part of a study of blood T cell repertoires in COVID-19. The wider study: From the United States, Italy and Spain came samples of acute and convalescent COVID-19. In each case, the material was cDNA or gDNA derived from T cells, B-cell-depleted T cells, or PBMCs.

Source study methods: Reference gene primer amplification gave nucleated cell count estimates. Measured with immunoSEQ multiplex PCR; TCRdb has only the in-frame clones, and not every one. The V and J calls and clone size are taken from that table; D and trimming were inferred from the DNA. The sample records fewer than 95,000 clones, about nine tenths being singletons. Per germline, CDR1 SGHRS and CDR2 YFSETQ. This CDR3 has 14 amino acids. With 1 base removed from V and 0 bases from J, the gap between germline ends came to 5 bases. The sequence derives from a male donor with acute or convalescent COVID-19. Source material: peripheral blood. The V gene is TRBV5-1, the J gene TRBJ1-3, with D hard to call. The CDR3 coding sequence is TGCGCCAGCAGCTTGACAGTCTCTGGAAACACCATATATTTT. It is translated as CASSLTVSGNTIYF.